This TCR beta chain was documented in a study of T cell responses to AZD1222 COVID-19 vaccine. Overall study findings and caveats: Possibly, clonal diversity was underestimated; donors were largely white British and included more females.

A word on this clone: Its antigen is not identified.

Trimming took off 4 bases at V and 4 bases at J, with 10 bases between the two ends. This CDR3 contains 13 residues. Germline V gene data show CDR1 as SNHLY and CDR2 as FYNNEI. Clones were sequenced by immunoSEQ multiplex PCR, and TCRdb holds only the in-frame ones, with some missing. The sample contains some 150,000 clones, approximately 85% of which appear only once. The input for sequencing was peripheral blood, taken on day 0 of AZD1222 vaccination. J is TRBJ1-2 and V is TRBV2; D possibly corresponds to TRBD1 (5 bases). This receptor was obtained from an adult in good health. The CDR3 region has the DNA TGTGCCAGCAGTGGGGGACCGGGCTATGGCTACACCTTC. This codes for CASSGGPGYGYTF.